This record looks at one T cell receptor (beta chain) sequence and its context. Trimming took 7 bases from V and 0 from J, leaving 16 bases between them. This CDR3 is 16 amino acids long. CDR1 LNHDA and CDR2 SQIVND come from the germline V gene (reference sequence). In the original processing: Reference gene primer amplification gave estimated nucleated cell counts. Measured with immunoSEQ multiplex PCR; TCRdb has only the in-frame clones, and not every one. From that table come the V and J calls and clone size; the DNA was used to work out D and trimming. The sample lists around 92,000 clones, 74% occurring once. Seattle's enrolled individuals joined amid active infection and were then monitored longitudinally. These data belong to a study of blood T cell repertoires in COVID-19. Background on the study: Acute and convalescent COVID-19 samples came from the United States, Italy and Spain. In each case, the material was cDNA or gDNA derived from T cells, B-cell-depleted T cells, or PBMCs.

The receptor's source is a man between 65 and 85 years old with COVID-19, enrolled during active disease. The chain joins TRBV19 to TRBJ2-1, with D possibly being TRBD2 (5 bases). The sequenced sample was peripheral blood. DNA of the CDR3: TGTGCCAGTATGGGTATACTAGAGAGCTCCTACAATGAGCAGTTCTTC. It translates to CASMGILESSYNEQFF.